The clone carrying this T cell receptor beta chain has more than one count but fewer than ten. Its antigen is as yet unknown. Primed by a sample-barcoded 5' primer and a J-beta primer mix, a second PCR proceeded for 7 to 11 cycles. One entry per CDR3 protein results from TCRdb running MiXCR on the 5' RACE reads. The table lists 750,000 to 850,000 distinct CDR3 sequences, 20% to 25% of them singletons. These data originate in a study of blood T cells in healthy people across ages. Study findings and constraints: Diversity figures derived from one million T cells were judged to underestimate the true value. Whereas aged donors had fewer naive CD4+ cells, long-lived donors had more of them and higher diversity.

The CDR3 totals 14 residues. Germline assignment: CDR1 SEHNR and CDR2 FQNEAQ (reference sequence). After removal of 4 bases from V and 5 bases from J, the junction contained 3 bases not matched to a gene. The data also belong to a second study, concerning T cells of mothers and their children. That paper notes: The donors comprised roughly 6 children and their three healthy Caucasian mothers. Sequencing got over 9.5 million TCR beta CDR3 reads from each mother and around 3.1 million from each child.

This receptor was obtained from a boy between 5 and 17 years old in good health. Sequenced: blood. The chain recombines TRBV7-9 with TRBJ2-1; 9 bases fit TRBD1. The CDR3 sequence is CASSWDRADNEQFF. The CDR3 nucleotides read TGTGCCAGCAGCTGGGACAGGGCGGACAATGAGCAGTTCTTC.